One sample yielded the 32 T cell receptor beta chains listed below, sequenced in a study of shared clonotypes between healthy human individuals. Produced via immunoSEQ multiplex PCR; TCRdb's table is partial and in-frame only. This sample yields 2 million to 2.5 million clones, of which approximately 96% are seen a single time; around 0.13% belongs to the top ten. Sequencing was carried out using naive CD4+ T cells sorted from blood. As to subset: CD45RA+ positively selected. The receptors were sampled from a man aged 18 to 29 in good health.

This clone was seen just once. The rearrangement joins TRBV30 to TRBJ2-2; TRBD2 matches 8 bases. J gave up 4 bases and V 3 bases, and 7 bases lay outside the gene matches. The CDR3 totals 15 residues. Germline values: CDR1 GTSNPN, CDR2 SVGIG (reference sequence). CDR3 nucleotides: TGTGCCTGGAGGACGGGGGGGCTAGTCACCGGGGAGCTGTTTTTT. Encoded protein: CAWRTGGLVTGELFF.

As DNA, the CDR3 is TGCAGTGCTAGAGAGGCAGGGGGAGCTTTCTTT. Translating gives CSAREAGGAFF. This sequence joins TRBV20-1 and TRBJ1-1; 7 positions agree with TRBD1. The ends lost 0 bases at V and 10 bases at J; junction bases unmatched: 2. The V gene's germline CDR1 is DFQATT and CDR2 SNEGSKA (reference sequence). The CDR3 extends over 11 amino acids.

CDR3 amino acids: CASSATTYYEQYF. The CDR3 DNA reads as TGTGCCAGCAGCGCAACGACATACTACGAGCAGTACTTC. The gene calls are TRBV7-8 and TRBJ2-7; unclear D gene. Trimming took 5 bases from V and 3 from J, leaving 11 bases between them. This CDR3 contains 13 residues. In germline, CDR1 is SGHVS, CDR2 FQNEAQ.

This clone was counted once. The V gene is TRBV6-1, the J gene TRBJ1-1; the match to TRBD1 covers 11 bases. Looked up from germline, CDR1 is MNHNS and CDR2 is SASEGT. The CDR3 sequence is 13 residues long. Trimming removed 7 bases from V and 4 bases from J; junction bases left unmatched: 2. In DNA form, the CDR3 reads TGTGCCAGCATAGGGACAGGGGGCACTGAAGCTTTCTTT. Translating it yields CASIGTGGTEAFF.

The V gene is TRBV27, the J gene TRBJ2-3; D is unresolved. Trimming cost V 1 base and J 4 bases, with 6 bases left between them. Germline values: CDR1 MNHEY, CDR2 SMNVEV (reference sequence). There are 13 residues in the CDR3. CDR3 residues: CASSLWGSDTQYF. CDR3 sequence (DNA): TGTGCCAGCAGTTTATGGGGTTCAGATACGCAGTATTTT.

The J gene is TRBJ2-7, the V gene TRBV7-2; 9 bases are shared with TRBD2. V lost 0 bases, J lost 3 bases, and 6 bases stayed unmatched. The CDR3 sequence is 16 residues long. The germline V gene encodes CDR1 SGHTA and CDR2 FQGNSA. CDR3 amino acids: CASSLAQVAGVYEQYF. The CDR3 region has the DNA TGTGCCAGCAGCTTAGCGCAAGTAGCGGGAGTCTACGAGCAGTACTTC. Full variable domain (rest looked up from reference TRBV7-2 and TRBJ2-7): GAGVSQSPSNKVTEKGKDVELRCDPISGHTALYWYRQSLGQGLEFLIYFQGNSAPDKSGLPSDRFSAERTGGSVSTLTIQRTQQEDSAVYLCASSLAQVAGVYEQYFGPGTRLTVT.

The V gene is TRBV7-6, the J gene TRBJ2-5; TRBD2 matches 8 bases. Germline V gene sequence: CDR1 SGHVS, CDR2 FNYEAQ. After removal of 2 bases from V and 1 base from J, the junction contained 3 bases not matched to a gene. The CDR3 has 15 amino acids. The CDR3, as DNA: TGTGCCAGCAGCTTAACTAGCGGCGGCCAAGAGACCCAGTACTTC. Its protein product is CASSLTSGGQETQYF.

This chain joins TRBV4-3 and TRBJ2-4; D is unclear. The CDR3 contains 13 residues. Germline V CDR1 and CDR2: LGHNA, YSLEER. Trimming left V 1 base short and J 6 bases short, with 7 bases between. CDR3 DNA: TGCGCCAGCAGCCAAGGACTGTTAAACATTCAGTACTTC. Translated, it gives CASSQGLLNIQYF.

This rearrangement joins TRBV28 to TRBJ1-2, with D possibly TRBD1 on 6 matching bases. V was cut by 10 bases and J by 1 base, with 19 bases left in between. Germline CDR1 and CDR2: MDHEN and SYDVKM. The CDR3 contains 15 residues. The CDR3 loop reads CANEGVRPINYGYTF. CDR3 DNA sequence: TGTGCCAACGAGGGGGTGCGGCCCATTAACTATGGCTACACCTTC.

The V gene is TRBV5-4, the J gene TRBJ1-2; possible D gene TRBD1, 6 bases. V lost 3 bases and J lost 4, with 16 bases in between. The CDR3 consists of 15 residues. CDR1 and CDR2 (germline): SGHNT, YYREEE (reference sequence). CDR3 sequence reads: CASSSRGQLLYGYTF. CDR3 nucleotide sequence: TGTGCCAGCAGCTCCCGAGGACAGCTTCTCTATGGCTACACCTTC.

This chain connects TRBV6-7 to TRBJ1-4; TRBD1 agrees at 7 bases. TRBV6-7 carries the ORF label, with uncertain function. After removal of 5 bases from V and 4 bases from J, the junction contained 13 bases not matched to a gene. The CDR3 contains 17 residues. The CDR3 DNA follows: TGTGCCAGCAGTCTTGACAGGGAGGGGAGCGATAATGAAAAACTGTTTTTT. It translates to CASSLDREGSDNEKLFF.

The rearrangement links TRBV2 to TRBJ2-3; TRBD2 matches 12 bases. V was clipped by 8 bases and J by 3 bases; unmatched bases: 12. The CDR3 totals 17 residues. Germline V lookup: CDR1 SNHLY, CDR2 FYNNEI. This CDR3 is CASSGLAGTKGTDTQYF. The CDR3 nucleotides are TGTGCCAGCTCCGGACTAGCGGGAACAAAGGGAACAGATACGCAGTATTTT.

This sequence joins TRBV7-6 and TRBJ2-2; no definite D call. This CDR3 spans 16 amino acids. Germline lookup yields CDR1 SGHVS and CDR2 FNYEAQ. Between the trimmed V and J ends, which lost 5 bases and 3 bases, there was a span of 16 bases. The CDR3 sequence: CASSPRSISYTGELFF. The CDR3, as DNA: TGTGCCAGCAGCCCCAGGTCCATCTCTTACACCGGGGAGCTGTTTTTT.

V is TRBV19 and J is TRBJ1-5, with a possible D match to TRBD1 (5 bases). V was cut by 7 bases and J by 7 bases, with 14 bases left in between. This CDR3 has 13 residues. From germline, CDR1 is LNHDA and CDR2 SQIVND (reference sequence). The CDR3 spells CASTRWGDQPQHF. CDR3 DNA sequence: TGTGCCAGTACTAGATGGGGGGACCAGCCCCAGCATTTT.

The gene calls are TRBV5-1 and TRBJ2-2; 11 bases align to TRBD2. The V and J ends lost 0 bases and 3 bases, in that order; junction bases with no gene match: 4. The CDR3 consists of 17 residues. Germline V gene lookup returns CDR1 SGHRS and CDR2 YFSETQ. In nucleotides, the CDR3 is TGCGCCAGCAGCTTGGGACTAGCGGGGACTCACACCGGGGAGCTGTTTTTT. It specifies CASSLGLAGTHTGELFF.

This chain connects TRBV14 to TRBJ2-5, with a tentative D call TRBD2 (5 bases). V dropped 4 bases and J dropped 0 bases, with 12 bases sitting between them. Germline V gene lookup returns CDR1 SGHDN and CDR2 FVKESK. The CDR3 totals 15 residues. CDR3 in amino acids: CASSRGGGYQETQYF. The CDR3 region has the DNA TGTGCCAGCAGCCGCGGCGGCGGGTACCAAGAGACCCAGTACTTC.

To note about this clone: At the DNA level, this CDR3 is encoded by other sequences in the same sample as well. This rearrangement joins TRBV11-2 to TRBJ2-7; D may be TRBD1 or TRBD2 (6 bases each). The V end lost 8 bases, the J end lost 0 bases, and 14 bases lay between the germline ends. Per germline, CDR1 SGHAT and CDR2 FQNNGV. CDR3 size: 14 residues. CDR3 in amino acids: CASSLGGTSYEQYF. CDR3 in DNA: TGTGCCAGCTCCTTAGGGGGGACCTCCTACGAGCAGTACTTC.

V is TRBV7-8 and J is TRBJ2-7, with 7 nucleotides matching TRBD2. The germline V gene has CDR1 SGHVS and CDR2 FQNEAQ. CDR3 length: 19 residues. V trimming: 2 bases; J trimming: 3 bases; junction bases outside the gene matches: 19. The CDR3 nucleotides are TGTGCCAGCAGCTTACTCCTGGCGGGAGTTAATCTTGCCGACTACGAGCAGTACTTC. As protein: CASSLLLAGVNLADYEQYF.

The chain employs TRBV10-3 and TRBJ2-7, with TRBD2 matching over 7 bases. The trim removed 4 bases at V and 4 bases at J, leaving 13 bases unmatched. This CDR3 is built from 16 residues. The germline gives CDR1 ENHRY, CDR2 SYGVKD. As DNA, the CDR3 is TGTGCCATCAGTGGGGCATCGGGACTATTAGAATACGAGCAGTACTTC. This encodes CAISGASGLLEYEQYF.

The genes are TRBV5-1 and TRBJ1-6; D uncertain. Trimming took off 2 bases at V and 7 bases at J, with 7 bases between the two ends. The CDR3 spans 13 residues. Germline assignment: CDR1 SGHRS and CDR2 YFSETQ. CDR3 in amino acids: CASSFGENSPLHF. CDR3 DNA sequence: TGCGCCAGCAGCTTCGGGGAAAATTCACCCCTCCACTTT.

This clone appeared once. The rearrangement joins TRBV19 to TRBJ1-5; no firm D call. Germline CDR1 and CDR2: LNHDA and SQIVND (reference sequence). This CDR3 is 16 amino acids long. V shed 5 bases and J shed 2 bases, with 16 bases lying between them. The CDR3 region has the DNA TGTGCCAGTAGTCCACTTGGGCGTCGGCGCAATCAGCCCCAGCATTTT. It yields the protein CASSPLGRRRNQPQHF.

V gene TRBV6-6 combines with J gene TRBJ2-1; D may be TRBD1 (6 bases). The V and J ends lost 1 base and 8 bases respectively, with 9 bases between them. The CDR3 contains 13 residues. The germline V gene has CDR1 MNHNY and CDR2 SVGAGI (reference sequence). The CDR3, as DNA: TGTGCCAGCAGTTACTACAGGGTCGATGAGCAGTTCTTC. Translated: CASSYYRVDEQFF.

The V and J genes are TRBV5-1 and TRBJ2-3; tentatively, D is TRBD1 or TRBD2 (5 bases each). The germline gives CDR1 SGHRS, CDR2 YFSETQ. Deletions cut 8 bases from V and 0 bases from J, with 13 bases between. The CDR3 consists of 14 residues. Here the CDR3 reads CASRRWGSTDTQYF. DNA for the CDR3: TGCGCCAGTCGACGGTGGGGGAGCACAGATACGCAGTATTTT. Full variable domain (missing parts from reference TRBV5-1 and TRBJ2-3): KAGVTQTPRYLIKTRGQQVTLSCSPISGHRSVSWYQQTPGQGLQFLFEYFSETQRNKGNFPGRFSGRQFSNSRSEMNVSTLELGDSALYLCASRRWGSTDTQYFGPGTRLTVL.

The chain links TRBV28 to TRBJ2-7; 9 nucleotides align to TRBD1. CDR3 length equals 14 residues. With 7 bases clipped from V and 0 bases from J, the junction kept 4 bases outside the gene matches. Germline V gene data show CDR1 as MDHEN and CDR2 as SYDVKM. As DNA, the CDR3 is TGTGCCAGCAAGCCGGGACAGGGCTCCTACGAGCAGTACTTC. Amino acid sequence: CASKPGQGSYEQYF.

This clone came up once. The chain uses TRBV4-3 and TRBJ1-2, with TRBD1 identical over 8 bases. CDR3 length: 17 residues. J was trimmed by 4 bases and V by 4 bases; bases with no gene match: 14. Germline CDR1 is LGHNA and CDR2 is YSLEER. Here the CDR3 DNA reads TGCGCCAGCAGCCGAAACGCCGGGACAGGTTTTATCTATGGCTACACCTTC. This translates into CASSRNAGTGFIYGYTF.

The rearrangement uses TRBV6-6 and TRBJ2-1; D call uncertain. The V end lost 0 bases, the J end lost 3 bases, and 3 bases lay between the germline ends. The germline V gene encodes CDR1 MNHNY and CDR2 SVGAGI (reference sequence). The CDR3 loop spans 13 amino acids. Here the CDR3 reads CASSYSDYNEQFF. In DNA form, the CDR3 reads TGTGCCAGCAGTTACTCAGACTACAATGAGCAGTTCTTC.

This clone was seen only once. This rearrangement joins TRBV5-8 to TRBJ1-6; 12 bases are a match to TRBD1. The trim removed 10 bases at V and 7 bases at J, leaving 9 bases unmatched. Looked up from germline, CDR1 is SGHTS and CDR2 is YDEGEE. This CDR3 comprises 15 residues. CDR3 loop: CAGDRGRILNSPLHF. CDR3 sequence (DNA): TGTGCCGGGGACAGGGGGCGCATATTGAATTCACCCCTCCACTTT.

The V call is TRBV7-9, the J call TRBJ2-2; D is perhaps TRBD1 (6 bases). The germline gives CDR1 SEHNR, CDR2 FQNEAQ (reference sequence). This CDR3 has 17 amino acids. The germline V and J ends were trimmed by 2 bases and 0 bases, with 13 bases remaining between them. This CDR3 is CASSLSWTAANTGELFF. The CDR3 coding sequence is TGTGCCAGCAGCTTATCCTGGACAGCAGCGAACACCGGGGAGCTGTTTTTT.

This clone occurred once. A read error may explain this, as a much larger clone is one base away. This specimen includes other DNA sequences encoding the same CDR3. The rearrangement links TRBV2 to TRBJ2-7; D remains ambiguous. Germline CDR1 is SNHLY and CDR2 is FYNNEI. The CDR3 is made up of 11 amino acids. V lost 6 bases, J lost 2 bases, and 5 bases lay in between. The CDR3 is CASRLAYEQYF. CDR3 nucleotides: TGTGCCAGCAGGTTAGCCTACGAGCAGTACTTC.

The chain has TRBV2 and TRBJ2-7; D may be TRBD1 or TRBD2 (5 bases each). The V gene's germline CDR1 is SNHLY and CDR2 FYNNEI. Trimming removed 3 bases from V and 5 bases from J, with 14 bases in between. The CDR3 length is 14 residues. The CDR3 nucleotides read TGTGCCAGCAGTGAGAGGGGTAGCATCCACGAGCAGTACTTC. Its protein product is CASSERGSIHEQYF.

The CDR3 loop reads CASSVYRGGQPQHF. The DNA for the CDR3 is TGTGCCAGCAGCGTCTACAGGGGCGGGCAGCCCCAGCATTTT. This chain uses TRBV5-6 with TRBJ1-5; TRBD1 agrees at 7 bases. Germline V CDR1 and CDR2: SGHDT, YYEEEE. This CDR3 contains 14 residues. The J segment lost 7 bases and the V segment lost 4 bases, leaving 8 bases of the junction unmatched. The whole variable domain, remainder taken from reference TRBV5-6 and TRBJ1-5, is DAGVTQSPTHLIKTRGQQVTLRCSPKSGHDTVSWYQQALGQGPQFIFQYYEEEERQRGNFPDRFSGHQFPNYSSELNVNALLLGDSALYLCASSVYRGGQPQHFGDGTRLSIL.

The genes are TRBV18 and TRBJ1-2; 7 bases are shared with TRBD1. The CDR3 consists of 14 residues. Germline V gene data show CDR1 as KGHSH and CDR2 as LQKENI. V lost 4 bases to trimming and J lost 5 bases; unmatched junction nucleotides: 7. In DNA, the CDR3 is TGTGCCAGCTCACTCGACAGGGTTAGGTATGGCTACACCTTC. As protein: CASSLDRVRYGYTF. Full variable domain (missing parts from reference TRBV18 and TRBJ1-2): NAGVMQNPRHLVRRRGQEARLRCSPMKGHSHVYWYRQLPEEGLKFMVYLQKENIIDESGMPKERFSAEFPKEGPSILRIQQVVRGDSAAYFCASSLDRVRYGYTFGSGTRLTVV.